These T cell receptor beta chains were read from a single sample in a study of T cell responses to AZD1222 COVID-19 vaccine. Data came from immunoSEQ multiplex PCR; TCRdb stores just in-frame clones and leaves some out. This table holds about 100,000 clones, about 89% found once. The specimen was peripheral blood, collected on day 0 of MenACWY control vaccination. These receptors all stem from an adult in good health. The CDR3 runs from the conserved cysteine through the conserved F or W. Fields, in order: clone size, CDR3 length, V gene, D gene, J gene, CDR3 DNA, CDR3 protein. D genes are given only for firm matches. Only part of the rows carry a size: once, few, many, or a class if the clone is expanded.

NA	15	TRBV10-3	NA	TRBJ1-1	TGTGCCATCAGTGAGTCGGCACAGGGCGGCACTGAAGCTTTCTTT	CAISESAQGGTEAFF
NA	12	TRBV28	NA	TRBJ2-1	TGTGCCAGCAGTTCGGACGCCCCATCGAAGTTCTTC	CASSSDAPSKFF
NA	14	TRBV19	NA	TRBJ2-7	TGTGCCAGTAGTGTTACAGGAATTAACTACGAGCAGTACTTC	CASSVTGINYEQYF
NA	16	TRBV4-3	NA	TRBJ1-4	TGCGCCAGCAGCCCTTCGATGGGAGGGGATAATGAAAAACTGTTTTTT	CASSPSMGGDNEKLFF
NA	17	TRBV2	NA	TRBJ1-6	TGTGCCAGCAGCCCTAATGCTGGACGCAGGGGATATTCACCCCTCCACTTT	CASSPNAGRRGYSPLHF
once	15	TRBV15	NA	TRBJ2-1	TGTGCCACCAGCAGGGGGCAGGCCTCTAGAAATGAGCAGTTCTTC	CATSRGQASRNEQFF
NA	17	TRBV18	NA	TRBJ1-5	TGTGCCAGCTCACCTCCCGGTGGGGTGGCAAGCAATCAGCCCCAGCATTTT	CASSPPGGVASNQPQHF
NA	15	TRBV27	TRBD2	TRBJ2-7	TGTGCCAGCTCCACCGGGACTAGCGGGAGAACGGGGCAGTACTTC	CASSTGTSGRTGQYF
NA	15	TRBV4-1	NA	TRBJ1-1	TGCGCCAGCAGCCATGAACGGGGGCTCCCCACTGAAGCTTTCTTT	CASSHERGLPTEAFF
NA	12	TRBV5-1	NA	TRBJ1-2	TGCGCCAGCAGCCCCCGACAGGATGGCTACACCTTC	CASSPRQDGYTF
NA	15	TRBV7-9	NA	TRBJ1-3	TGTGCCAGCAGCTTAGTTCTTGGGCTCGGAAACACCATATATTTT	CASSLVLGLGNTIYF
NA	14	TRBV7-2	NA	TRBJ2-3	TGTGCCAGCAGCTTAAGGGTGTCGCCAGATACGCAGTATTTT	CASSLRVSPDTQYF
NA	12	TRBV29-1	TRBD1	TRBJ2-1	TGCAGCGTTGAAGAGGGACAGGGGGCGAAGTTCTTC	CSVEEGQGAKFF
NA	14	TRBV5-5	NA	TRBJ2-7	TGTGCCAGCAGCCCGCCCACCCACTCCTACGAGCAGTACTTC	CASSPPTHSYEQYF
NA	13	TRBV12-3/TRBV12-4	NA	TRBJ2-2	TGTGCCAGCAGTTTTAACGCTCGCGGGGAGCTGTTTTTT	CASSFNARGELFF
few	15	TRBV5-4	NA	TRBJ1-4	TGTGCCAGCAGCCGAACGGCCGGGGCGAATGAGGAACTGTTTTTT	CASSRTAGANEELFF
NA	15	TRBV18	TRBD1	TRBJ2-2	TGTGCCAGCTCACTAGGGACAGGGGACACCGGGGAGCTGTTTTTT	CASSLGTGDTGELFF
NA	15	TRBV4-2	TRBD1	TRBJ1-5	TGTGCCAGCAGCCAAAAGCCAGGGGGTGAGCAGCCCCAGCATTTT	CASSQKPGGEQPQHF
NA	15	TRBV4-3	NA	TRBJ2-7	TGCGCCAGCAGCCAAGATTCGATCAGCTCCTACGAGCAGTACTTC	CASSQDSISSYEQYF
NA	15	TRBV13	NA	TRBJ2-1	TGTGCCAGCAGATTAAGGGGACTGTTCTACAATGAGCAGTTCTTC	CASRLRGLFYNEQFF
NA	14	TRBV2	TRBD1	TRBJ1-2	TGTGCCAGCAGCCGGGGACAGGGGGACTATGGCTACACCTTC	CASSRGQGDYGYTF
NA	13	TRBV19	NA	TRBJ2-5	TGTGCCAGTAGTAGTACAGGGAGAGAGACCCAGTACTTC	CASSSTGRETQYF
NA	14	TRBV5-4	NA	TRBJ2-7	TGTGCCAGCACCACCTGGACCTCAGGGAACGAGCAGTACTTC	CASTTWTSGNEQYF
NA	14	TRBV5-1	NA	TRBJ2-1	TGCGCCAGCAGCCTGGGAGGCGTAGACAATGAGCAGTTCTTC	CASSLGGVDNEQFF
few	13	TRBV15	NA	TRBJ1-5	TGTGCCACCAGCAGTCGCACACACCAGCCCCAGCATTTT	CATSSRTHQPQHF
once	13	TRBV7-3	TRBD1	TRBJ2-3	TGTGCCAGCAGCTCCGGACAGGGCGATACGCAGTATTTT	CASSSGQGDTQYF
NA	13	TRBV10-2	NA	TRBJ1-1	TGCGCCAGCAGTGAGTTGGGAGTCACTGAAGCTTTCTTT	CASSELGVTEAFF
NA	13	TRBV29-1	NA	TRBJ1-2	TGCAGCGTTGAAGATCTGGCGGGGGGAGGCTACACCTTC	CSVEDLAGGGYTF
NA	16	TRBV19	NA	TRBJ2-2	TGTGCCAGTAGTATCCGGGACACCCCGAACACCGGGGAGCTGTTTTTT	CASSIRDTPNTGELFF
NA	15	TRBV18	TRBD1	TRBJ1-1	TGTGCCAGCTCACCCCAGGGACAGCCGAACACTGAAGCTTTCTTT	CASSPQGQPNTEAFF
NA	14	TRBV7-9	TRBD1	TRBJ2-3	TGTGCCAGCAGCCGGGACAGGAGCACAGATACGCAGTATTTT	CASSRDRSTDTQYF
NA	13	TRBV5-6	NA	TRBJ2-1	TGTGCCAGCAGCTTTAAAGGTAGAAATGAGCAGTTCTTC	CASSFKGRNEQFF
NA	14	TRBV6-1	NA	TRBJ2-7	TGTGCCAGCAGTAAAGCGGCGCTCGGCTACGAGCAGTACTTC	CASSKAALGYEQYF
NA	15	TRBV19	NA	TRBJ2-1	TGTGCCAGTATAGGGCGCAGGGGCTCCTACAATGAGCAGTTCTTC	CASIGRRGSYNEQFF
NA	12	TRBV6-1	NA	TRBJ1-5	TGTGCCAGCAGTGAAGCTCGCATGCCCCAGCATTTT	CASSEARMPQHF
NA	15	TRBV6-5	NA	TRBJ2-5	TGTGCCAGCAGTTACTCGACGGGGCGTCAAGAGACCCAGTACTTC	CASSYSTGRQETQYF
NA	14	TRBV13	TRBD1	TRBJ2-3	TGTGCCACAGTCGCAGGGGGTAGCACAGATACGCAGTATTTT	CATVAGGSTDTQYF
NA	17	TRBV5-1	NA	TRBJ2-3	TGCGCCAGCAGCTTGGAGGCGGGGTCGGCGGGCACAGATACGCAGTATTTT	CASSLEAGSAGTDTQYF
NA	14	TRBV28	NA	TRBJ1-6	TGTGCCAGCAGTTTGCCCAGTGACTATTCACCCCTCCACTTT	CASSLPSDYSPLHF
once	14	TRBV5-4	NA	TRBJ1-3	TGTGCCAGCAGCTTACAGGGAGGTGGAAACACCATATATTTT	CASSLQGGGNTIYF
NA	14	TRBV6-8	NA	TRBJ2-7	TGTGCCAGCAGTTACTCTGGCCGAGGCTACGAGCAGTACTTC	CASSYSGRGYEQYF
NA	14	TRBV25-1	NA	TRBJ1-5	TGTGCCAGCACCCCATGGGGGGGGAATCAGCCCCAGCATTTT	CASTPWGGNQPQHF
NA	14	TRBV10-3	NA	TRBJ2-1	TGTGCCATCAGTGAGGGGACTTACTACAATGAGCAGTTCTTC	CAISEGTYYNEQFF
NA	14	TRBV5-1	TRBD2	TRBJ2-1	TGCGCCAGCAGCTTGGGGCGGGAGTACAATGAGCAGTTCTTC	CASSLGREYNEQFF
once	13	TRBV11-2	TRBD1	TRBJ2-7	TGTGCCAGCAGCCTCGACAGGGACTACGAGCAGTACTTC	CASSLDRDYEQYF
NA	13	TRBV24-1	NA	TRBJ2-2	TGTGCCACCCGAAGCAGGGACCGCGGGGAGCTGTTTTTT	CATRSRDRGELFF
NA	15	TRBV28	NA	TRBJ1-1	TGTGCCAGCAGTTTTTCTCCGAATTTGAACACTGAAGCTTTCTTT	CASSFSPNLNTEAFF
few	11	TRBV21-1	NA	TRBJ2-7	TGTGCCAGCAGCAAAGGGGGCGAGCAGTACTTC	CASSKGGEQYF
NA	16	TRBV28	NA	TRBJ1-3	TGTGCCAGCAGTACTAACCCCCGGGACACAGGAAACACCATATATTTT	CASSTNPRDTGNTIYF
NA	15	TRBV5-1	NA	TRBJ1-2	TGCGCCAGCAGCTTGGCCTCGACGGATAACTATGGCTACACCTTC	CASSLASTDNYGYTF
NA	15	TRBV21-1	NA	TRBJ1-2	TGTGCCAGCAGCAAAGACTCGGGGGGCGGATATGGCTACACCTTC	CASSKDSGGGYGYTF
NA	11	TRBV6-2/TRBV6-3	NA	TRBJ2-5	TGTGCCAGCAGTTACGCGGCGACCCAGTACTTC	CASSYAATQYF
NA	14	TRBV27	NA	TRBJ1-3	TGTGCCGAAGTAGGAGGGCTCTCTGGAAACACCATATATTTT	CAEVGGLSGNTIYF
NA	15	TRBV20-1	TRBD1	TRBJ1-1	TGCAGTGCTAGTGGACAGGGGAGTGGGAACACTGAAGCTTTCTTT	CSASGQGSGNTEAFF
NA	16	TRBV19	TRBD1	TRBJ1-4	TGTGCCAGTAACGCTCCGGGACAGTACCGAAATGAAAAACTGTTTTTT	CASNAPGQYRNEKLFF